These 22 T cell receptor beta chains share one sample of origin, sequenced in a study of identical twins. TCRdb itself ran the 5' RACE reads through MiXCR, one entry per CDR3 protein. Altogether hundreds of thousands of distinct CDR3 sequences are present, roughly 18% being singletons, with the ten largest covering roughly 14%. In addition, the sample was reused for a study of T cells expressing NK-cell markers.

The sequenced sample was PBMCs. These receptors originate from a woman aged 18-29 years in good health.

This clonotype was counted a few times. The V call is TRBV5-6, the J call TRBJ1-4, with 8 bases lining up with TRBD1. This CDR3 is built from 15 residues. The ends lost 3 bases at V and 8 bases at J; junction bases unmatched: 9. Germline V gene data show CDR1 as SGHDT and CDR2 as YYEEEE. The CDR3 DNA reads TGTGCCAGCAGCTACTTGACAGGGGATCTAGAAAAACTGTTTTTT. This encodes CASSYLTGDLEKLFF.

This clonotype was seen more than once but under ten times. This chain connects TRBV7-9 to TRBJ2-3; D is unclear. V dropped 4 bases and J dropped 1 base, with 12 bases sitting between them. The germline V gene encodes CDR1 SEHNR and CDR2 FQNEAQ (reference sequence). The CDR3 consists of 15 residues. This CDR3 is CASSSGRAGTDTQYF. CDR3 DNA: TGTGCCAGCAGCTCCGGAAGGGCCGGCACAGATACGCAGTATTTT.

The chain uses TRBV25-1 and TRBJ2-7, with D uncertain. The germline CDR1 and CDR2 sequences are MGHDK and SYGVNS. With 1 base removed from V and 6 bases from J, the gap between germline ends came to 13 bases. CDR3 length: 14 amino acids. In DNA form, the CDR3 reads TGTGCCAGCAGTGAATTTGGCAGGATATCCGAGCAGTACTTC. Amino acid sequence: CASSEFGRISEQYF.

The CDR3 reads CASRAGTGATDTQYF. In DNA form, the CDR3 reads TGTGCCAGCAGGGCCGGGACAGGGGCCACAGATACGCAGTATTTT. The chain carries TRBV5-5 and TRBJ2-3, with TRBD1 matching 10 bases. Germline V CDR1 and CDR2: SGHKS, YYEKEE (reference sequence). The CDR3 contains 15 residues. J lost 2 bases, V lost 5 bases, and 5 bases had no gene match.

This sequence joins TRBV10-3 and TRBJ2-7, with 8 nucleotides matching TRBD1. V was clipped by 5 bases and J by 2 bases; unmatched bases: 14. Looked up from germline, CDR1 is ENHRY and CDR2 is SYGVKD. The length of the CDR3 is 17 residues. This CDR3 is CAISPLPIQGGPYEQYF. CDR3 nucleotides: TGTGCCATCAGTCCCCTCCCCATACAGGGGGGACCCTACGAGCAGTACTTC.

The genes are TRBV7-6 and TRBJ2-3; D gene unclear. There are 16 residues in the CDR3. Trimming left V 5 bases short and J 2 bases short, with 17 bases between. The germline V gene encodes CDR1 SGHVS and CDR2 FNYEAQ. The CDR3 spells CASSPSTGSSTDTQYF. The CDR3 bases are TGTGCCAGCAGCCCCTCGACTGGAAGTTCCACAGATACGCAGTATTTT.

The table lists this clonotype with many counts. V usage is TRBV11-2 and J usage is TRBJ2-1, with D uncertain. CDR3 size: 15 residues. Trimming stripped 6 bases from V and 2 bases from J, with 14 bases between. Per germline, CDR1 SGHAT and CDR2 FQNNGV. The CDR3 here is CASSGRLDPYNEQFF. The CDR3 nucleotides read TGTGCCAGCAGTGGGCGTTTGGACCCCTACAATGAGCAGTTCTTC.

The chain has TRBV6-4 and TRBJ2-1, with 12 positions matching TRBD2. Germline V gene data show CDR1 as MRHNA and CDR2 as SNTAGT. Trimming took 3 bases from V and 8 from J; bases not matched to a gene: 8. CDR3 length: 16 residues. The DNA of the CDR3 is TGTGCCAGCAGTGAATCGGCTAGCGGGGGGGCGGATGAGCAGTTCTTC. It specifies CASSESASGGADEQFF.

This clonotype was observed at least ten times. This chain connects TRBV12-3 or TRBV12-4 to TRBJ2-1; TRBD2 aligns across 14 bases. The ends lost 5 bases at V and 8 bases at J; junction bases unmatched: 8. The CDR3 sequence is 16 residues long. CDR3 sequence (DNA): TGTGCCAGCAGTCGAAGGGGGACTAGCGGGGGCGATGAGCAGTTCTTC. It translates to CASSRRGTSGGDEQFF.

Details on this clonotype: The junction departs from the called germline gene at one end, perhaps through a read error. The chain carries TRBV12-5 and TRBJ2-2, with D maybe TRBD2 (5 bases). CDR3 length: 12 amino acids. CDR1 is LGHNT, CDR2 FRNRAP, per germline. The CDR3 region is CVSGRDTGELFF. CDR3 nucleotide sequence: TGTGTTAGTGGACGGGATACCGGGGAGCTGTTTTTT.

The chain uses TRBV12-3 or TRBV12-4 and TRBJ2-2; 8 nucleotides agree with TRBD1. The V and J ends lost 2 bases and 7 bases, in that order; junction bases with no gene match: 6. The CDR3 totals 15 residues. DNA of the CDR3: TGTGCCAGCAGTTTACGCGCAGGGGGCTACGGGGAGCTGTTTTTT. Its translation is CASSLRAGGYGELFF.

This clonotype has a handful of counts. The chain has TRBV9 and TRBJ2-1; a weak D match, TRBD2 (5 bases). Per germline, CDR1 SGDLS and CDR2 YYNGEE. CDR3 length equals 13 residues. With 6 bases removed from V and 6 bases from J, the gap between germline ends came to 13 bases. The CDR3 bases are TGTGCCAGCACCCCACCTAGCTCCAATGAGCAGTTCTTC. It yields the protein CASTPPSSNEQFF. Filled out from reference TRBV9 and TRBJ2-1, the complete variable domain reads DSGVTQTPKHLITATGQRVTLRCSPRSGDLSVYWYQQSLDQGLQFLIQYYNGEERAKGNILERFSAQQFPDLHSELNLSSLELGDSALYFCASTPPSSNEQFFGPGTRLTVL.

This clonotype was detected only a few times. This chain uses TRBV12-5 with TRBJ2-2, with D possibly being TRBD1 (6 bases). The germline V gene has CDR1 LGHNT and CDR2 FRNRAP. Trimming left V 6 bases short and J 6 bases short, with 17 bases between. CDR3 length: 15 residues. The CDR3 sequence is CASGGETGFAGELFF. For the CDR3, the DNA is TGTGCTAGTGGGGGTGAGACAGGATTCGCCGGGGAGCTGTTTTTT.

This clonotype was counted only a few times. The chain recombines TRBV6-2 or TRBV6-3 with TRBJ2-7; D gene ambiguous. V was shortened by 10 bases and J by 1 base, with 17 bases between the two germline ends. The germline V gene has CDR1 MNHEY and CDR2 SVGEGT. This CDR3 is 14 amino acids long. CDR3 loop: CAILDPTRSYEQYF. CDR3 DNA sequence: TGTGCCATCCTCGACCCGACAAGATCCTACGAGCAGTACTTC.

There are a few counts of this clonotype. The V call is TRBV3-1, the J call TRBJ2-7; D is ambiguous. The CDR3 loop spans 13 amino acids. The germline CDR1 and CDR2 sequences are LGHDT and YNNKEL (reference sequence). Trimming took off 8 bases at V and 5 bases at J, with 16 bases between the two ends. The CDR3 nucleotides are TGTGCCAGCTGTCCGCAGCTGGGTCACGAGCAGTACTTC. Its translation is CASCPQLGHEQYF.

This clonotype was seen only a few times. The chain combines TRBV20-1 with TRBJ2-4, with TRBD1 identical over 9 bases. CDR3 size: 13 residues. V gave up 5 bases and J gave up 7 bases; unmatched junction bases: 6. CDR1 DFQATT and CDR2 SNEGSKA come from the germline V gene (reference sequence). The CDR3 spells CSAGTGFNNIQYF. The CDR3 nucleotides read TGCAGTGCTGGGACAGGGTTTAACAACATTCAGTACTTC.

In its sample, this clonotype was seen a few times. J is TRBJ2-7 and V is TRBV20-1, with D maybe TRBD2 (5 bases). Germline V gene data show CDR1 as DFQATT and CDR2 as SNEGSKA (reference sequence). V shed 5 bases and J shed 3 bases, with 8 bases lying between them. The length of the CDR3 is 11 residues. The CDR3 protein is CSAWTFYEQYF. CDR3 nucleotide sequence: TGCAGTGCTTGGACTTTCTACGAGCAGTACTTC.

This clonotype has a handful of counts. This rearrangement joins TRBV20-1 to TRBJ2-7, with a weak D call TRBD1 (5 bases). Germline CDR1 is DFQATT and CDR2 is SNEGSKA (reference sequence). The CDR3 is made up of 14 amino acids. V gave up 5 bases and J gave up 5 bases, with 19 bases separating them. CDR3 protein: CSAGTWGPEDEQYF. The CDR3 bases are TGCAGTGCTGGAACATGGGGCCCTGAGGACGAGCAGTACTTC.

This chain connects TRBV20-1 to TRBJ1-2; TRBD1 agrees at 8 bases. Per germline, CDR1 DFQATT and CDR2 SNEGSKA (reference sequence). Trimming removed 3 bases from V and 3 bases from J; junction bases left unmatched: 3. CDR3 length equals 13 residues. The CDR3 loop is CSASQTGDYGYTF. The CDR3 DNA sequence: TGCAGTGCTAGTCAGACAGGGGACTATGGCTACACCTTC.

The genes are TRBV24-1 and TRBJ2-2; TRBD1 matches at 8 bases. Germline CDR1 KGHDR, CDR2 SFDVKD. Trimming at V came to 5 bases and at J to 0 bases, leaving 4 bases not matched to a gene. The CDR3 spans 16 residues. This chain's CDR3 is CATSAQGQANTGELFF. The CDR3 DNA is TGTGCCACCAGTGCTCAGGGACAGGCGAACACCGGGGAGCTGTTTTTT.

The chain couples TRBV5-1 to TRBJ2-2; perhaps TRBD2 as D (6 bases). V lost 7 bases and J 7 bases, leaving 14 bases between the germline ends. This CDR3 comprises 13 residues. Germline-derived CDR1 and CDR2 are SGHRS and YFSETQ. The chain's CDR3 is CASCMREDGELFF. In DNA, the CDR3 is TGCGCCAGCTGCATGAGGGAGGACGGGGAGCTGTTTTTT.

In this sample, this clonotype turned up a few times. V and J are TRBV20-1 and TRBJ2-2; possibly TRBD1 for D (6 bases). V lost 6 bases, J lost 2 bases, and 13 bases lay in between. The CDR3 is made up of 14 amino acids. Germline V gene sequence: CDR1 DFQATT, CDR2 SNEGSKA (reference sequence). CDR3 DNA sequence: TGCAGTGCCCCCGCCAGGGGCAACACCGGGGAGCTGTTTTTT. Amino acid sequence: CSAPARGNTGELFF.